The clone carrying this TCR beta chain appeared a few times. This CDR3 is 15 amino acids long. The data stem from a study of shared T cell receptors in the human thymus. This table comes from immunoSEQ multiplex PCR, and its TCRdb copy is limited to in-frame clones, with some not included. The table includes some 760,000 clones, 80% to 90% detected once. Separately, the same data were catalogued under a study of human thymus T cells.

Sequenced input: thymocytes. V gene TRBV21-1 combines with J gene TRBJ1-2; TRBD1 reflects the table's D call only, with no check against the DNA. TRBV21-1 is noted as a pseudogene. The TCR sequence derives from a girl less than two years old with a congenital heart defect. CDR3 protein: CASSLGTGFRYGYTF. The CDR3 DNA is TGTGCCAGCAGCTTAGGGACAGGGTTCAGGTATGGCTACACCTTC.